Sequencing of this T cell receptor (beta chain) was carried out in a study of blood T cell repertoires in COVID-19. The V end was cut by 5 bases, the J end by 0 bases, with 14 bases between. Germline V gene data show CDR1 as SGHVS and CDR2 as FNYEAQ. The CDR3 is 16 residues long. TCRdb keeps only in-frame clones here, not all; method: immunoSEQ multiplex PCR. Of 130,000 or so clones in the sample, 55% to 75% are singletons; the top ten hold about 1.9%. The receptor was isolated from a woman in her sixties or seventies with acute or convalescent COVID-19. The chain carries TRBV7-6 and TRBJ1-3; D might be TRBD1 (6 bases). Sequenced input: peripheral blood. CDR3 amino acids: CASSVGQRSSGNTIYF. In DNA form, the CDR3 reads TGTGCCAGCAGCGTCGGACAGCGAAGCTCTGGAAACACCATATATTTT.